The following is a TCR beta chain sequence with its context. The antigen remains undetermined. A junction boundary mismatches the germline segment, possibly from a read error. One entry per CDR3 protein, called by TCRdb with MiXCR from the multiplex PCR reads. The sample consists of 150,000 or so distinct CDR3 sequences, about 30% of them appearing once. Samples came from axillary lymph nodes draining the breast cancer. The CDR3 totals 14 residues. Germline-derived CDR1 and CDR2 are SQVTM and ANQGSEA. The data stem from a study of breast tumors, draining lymph nodes, adjacent tissues. Findings of the study overall: Tumor TCR diversity was below lymph nodes but above nontumor tissue. That most tumor T cells come from lymph nodes remained unproven.

This TCR was sampled from a female donor with breast cancer. Some clones in this sample may be carry-over from other donors' samples. The sample consisted of axillary lymph node tissue. The chain employs TRBV29-1 and TRBJ2-5; TRBD2 agrees at 9 bases. The CDR3 sequence is CSVISGRSRETQYF. The CDR3 DNA reads as TGCAGCGTAATTAGCGGGAGATCCCGAGAGACCCAGTACTTT.